This T cell receptor (beta chain) was recorded in a study of T cell responses to AZD1222 COVID-19 vaccine. Findings and caveats of the study: Spike-specific TCR repertoires showed rising breadth and depth after two AZD1222 doses.

To note about this clone: As yet, its antigen is unknown.

This table comes from immunoSEQ multiplex PCR, and its TCRdb copy is limited to in-frame clones, with some not included. The table shows about 190,000 clones, with approximately 91% occurring only once. V lost 5 bases to trimming and J lost 5 bases, with 18 bases between them. Germline assignment: CDR1 KGHSH and CDR2 LQKENI. The CDR3 is made up of 15 amino acids. Sequences were derived from peripheral blood, sampled on day 0 of AZD1222 vaccination. V usage is TRBV18 and J usage is TRBJ1-1; no firm D call. This TCR was sampled from an adult in good health. As DNA, the CDR3 is TGTGCCAGCTCAGGGGAGGTTGGAGCTGATACTGAAGCTTTCTTT. Translated, it gives CASSGEVGADTEAFF.